A selection of T cell receptor beta chains follows, all from one sample in a study of cytomegalovirus exposure and HLA in healthy donors. Profiled with immunoSEQ multiplex PCR; TCRdb holds only in-frame clones, not every one. The sample has about 160,000 clones, around 72% seen once. The material sequenced was PBMCs. Every receptor here comes from a female donor in good health and CMV-seronegative. The CDR3 runs from the conserved cysteine through the conserved F or W. D genes are given only for firm matches. Where a row states a size, it is once, few, many or the class of an expanded clone; other rows omit it.

J: TRBJ1-1; V: TRBV18; D: TRBD1; size: .; CDR3: CASSPDRGQMNTEAFF; DNA: TGTGCCAGCTCCCCGGACAGGGGGCAGATGAACACTGAAGCTTTCTTT
J: TRBJ1-6; V: TRBV6-6; D: TRBD1; size: .; CDR3: CASSFGQADNSPLHF; DNA: TGTGCCAGCAGTTTCGGACAGGCCGATAATTCACCCCTCCACTTT
J: TRBJ1-4; V: TRBV30; D: .; size: .; CDR3: CAWRGGFNEKLFF; DNA: TGTGCCTGGAGGGGAGGGTTTAATGAAAAACTGTTTTTT
J: TRBJ1-1; V: TRBV11-2; D: .; size: .; CDR3: CASSLEPGSVAEAFF; DNA: TGTGCCAGCAGCTTAGAACCGGGGTCCGTAGCTGAAGCTTTCTTT
J: TRBJ1-2; V: TRBV14; D: .; size: .; CDR3: CASSQAVGSGYTF; DNA: TGTGCCAGCAGCCAAGCTGTGGGGAGTGGCTACACCTTC
J: TRBJ1-1; V: TRBV11-3; D: .; size: .; CDR3: CASSLDTGNTEAFF; DNA: TGTGCCAGCAGCTTAGACACAGGAAACACTGAAGCTTTCTTT
J: TRBJ2-3; V: TRBV6-1; D: TRBD2; size: .; CDR3: CASSGLPGLAGEDTQYF; DNA: TGTGCCAGCAGTGGCCTCCCGGGCCTAGCGGGAGAAGATACGCAGTATTTT
J: TRBJ2-7; V: TRBV30; D: TRBD2; size: .; CDR3: CAWTPASGSRAYEQYF; DNA: TGTGCCTGGACGCCGGCTAGCGGGAGTAGAGCCTACGAGCAGTACTTC
J: TRBJ2-1; V: TRBV18; D: TRBD2; size: .; CDR3: CASSPPVLAGGNEQFF; DNA: TGTGCCAGCTCACCACCGGTGCTAGCGGGAGGCAATGAGCAGTTCTTC
J: TRBJ1-5; V: TRBV18; D: TRBD1; size: .; CDR3: CASSPDRAPNQPQHF; DNA: TGTGCCAGCTCCCCTGACAGGGCCCCCAATCAGCCCCAGCATTTT
J: TRBJ1-4; V: TRBV21-1; D: .; size: .; CDR3: CASTRSKTGEERTNEKLFF; DNA: TGTGCCAGCACTAGAAGTAAAACAGGGGAAGAGCGAACTAATGAAAAACTGTTTTTT
J: TRBJ2-7; V: TRBV4-1; D: TRBD1; size: .; CDR3: CASSQGTPGQGQYEQYF; DNA: TGCGCCAGCAGCCAAGGAACCCCGGGACAGGGGCAATACGAGCAGTACTTC
J: TRBJ2-3; V: TRBV25-1; D: .; size: .; CDR3: CASSRVVGAGDTQYF; DNA: TGTGCCAGCAGTCGGGTGGTGGGGGCGGGAGATACGCAGTATTTT
J: TRBJ2-5; V: TRBV7-8; D: .; size: .; CDR3: CASSLGQPYQETQYF; DNA: TGTGCCAGCAGCTTAGGACAACCATACCAAGAGACCCAGTACTTC
J: TRBJ2-2; V: TRBV28; D: .; size: .; CDR3: CASSSSYRATGELFF; DNA: TGTGCCAGCAGTTCCTCCTACAGGGCCACCGGGGAGCTGTTTTTT
J: TRBJ1-2; V: TRBV19; D: TRBD1; size: .; CDR3: CASTASGTGGGYTF; DNA: TGTGCCAGTACCGCGTCCGGGACAGGGGGCGGCTACACCTTC
J: TRBJ2-3; V: TRBV19; D: TRBD2; size: .; CDR3: CASSIGPGTSGTSTDTQYF; DNA: TGTGCCAGTAGTATTGGGCCCGGGACTAGCGGGACTAGCACAGATACGCAGTATTTT
J: TRBJ2-7; V: TRBV6-5; D: TRBD2; size: .; CDR3: CASSYRREVNEQYF; DNA: TGTGCCAGCAGTTACAGGCGGGAGGTCAACGAGCAGTACTTC
J: TRBJ2-2; V: TRBV7-2; D: .; size: .; CDR3: CASSLGGSRSGELFF; DNA: TGTGCCAGCAGCTTAGGTGGGAGCAGGTCCGGGGAGCTGTTTTTT
J: TRBJ2-1; V: TRBV4-1; D: TRBD1; size: once; CDR3: CASSQDPRDRGYNEQFF; DNA: TGCGCCAGCAGCCAAGACCCCCGGGACAGGGGCTACAATGAGCAGTTCTTC
J: TRBJ2-7; V: TRBV19; D: TRBD2; size: .; CDR3: CASSRRLAASYEQYF; DNA: TGTGCCAGTAGTCGTCGGCTAGCGGCATCCTACGAGCAGTACTTC
J: TRBJ2-7; V: TRBV30; D: .; size: .; CDR3: CAWSRDTVLYEQYF; DNA: TGTGCCTGGAGTCGGGACACCGTTCTCTACGAGCAGTACTTC
J: TRBJ2-3; V: TRBV6-4; D: TRBD2; size: .; CDR3: CASSSSGGGTDTQYF; DNA: TGTGCCAGCAGTTCTAGCGGGGGGGGCACAGATACGCAGTATTTT
J: TRBJ2-7; V: TRBV5-8; D: .; size: .; CDR3: CASSLARRAGGSYEQYF; DNA: TGTGCCAGCAGCTTGGCCCGGAGGGCAGGGGGCTCCTACGAGCAGTACTTC
J: TRBJ2-7; V: TRBV4-1; D: .; size: .; CDR3: CASSSFSSASPGEQYF; DNA: TGCGCCAGCAGCAGTTTCTCTAGCGCGTCCCCCGGGGAGCAGTACTTC
J: TRBJ1-2; V: TRBV28; D: .; size: few; CDR3: CASRQGTIHGYTF; DNA: TGTGCCAGCCGTCAGGGGACAATCCATGGCTACACCTTC
J: TRBJ1-2; V: TRBV18; D: TRBD1; size: few; CDR3: CASSPTGNYGYTF; DNA: TGTGCCAGCTCACCGACAGGGAACTATGGCTACACCTTC
J: TRBJ2-3; V: TRBV7-3; D: TRBD1; size: .; CDR3: CASSFRQGRADTQYF; DNA: TGTGCCAGCAGCTTCCGACAGGGAAGGGCGGATACGCAGTATTTT
J: TRBJ1-6; V: TRBV7-2; D: .; size: .; CDR3: CASSSQGTYNSPLHF; DNA: TGTGCCAGCAGCTCGCAGGGGACCTATAATTCACCCCTCCACTTT
J: TRBJ1-6; V: TRBV5-1; D: TRBD1; size: few; CDR3: CASSLGQGNSPLHF; DNA: TGCGCCAGCAGCCTGGGACAGGGCAATTCACCCCTCCACTTT
J: TRBJ1-2; V: TRBV5-1; D: .; size: .; CDR3: CASGYLDSLYGYTF; DNA: TGCGCCAGCGGGTACCTGGACAGCCTTTATGGCTACACCTTC
J: TRBJ1-3; V: TRBV11-2; D: .; size: .; CDR3: CASRRPGGFSGNTIYF; DNA: TGTGCCAGCAGACGCCCGGGGGGTTTCTCTGGAAACACCATATATTTT
J: TRBJ1-5; V: TRBV6-1; D: TRBD1; size: .; CDR3: CASSEGDRALTQHF; DNA: TGTGCCAGCAGTGAGGGGGACAGGGCCCTTACCCAGCATTTT
J: TRBJ1-4; V: TRBV4-1; D: .; size: .; CDR3: CASSPDPSTTNEKLFF; DNA: TGCGCCAGCAGCCCAGATCCGTCTACAACTAATGAAAAACTGTTTTTT
J: TRBJ1-1; V: TRBV10-3; D: .; size: .; CDR3: CAARGGEAEAFF; DNA: TGTGCCGCAAGGGGGGGGGAGGCTGAAGCCTTCTTT
J: TRBJ1-1; V: TRBV10-3; D: TRBD1; size: .; CDR3: CAISGTGGTEAFF; DNA: TGTGCCATCAGCGGAACAGGGGGCACTGAAGCTTTCTTT
J: TRBJ1-1; V: TRBV6-1; D: .; size: .; CDR3: CASSNAVNTEAFF; DNA: TGTGCCAGCAGTAACGCAGTGAACACTGAAGCTTTCTTT
J: TRBJ1-4; V: TRBV23-1; D: .; size: .; CDR3: CASSQSIGSPGQNEKLFF; DNA: TGCGCCAGCAGTCAATCGATAGGGTCACCGGGACAAAATGAAAAACTGTTTTTT
J: TRBJ1-1; V: TRBV9; D: .; size: .; CDR3: CASSVDRDGRAEAFF; DNA: TGTGCCAGCAGCGTAGACAGGGATGGGAGGGCTGAAGCTTTCTTT